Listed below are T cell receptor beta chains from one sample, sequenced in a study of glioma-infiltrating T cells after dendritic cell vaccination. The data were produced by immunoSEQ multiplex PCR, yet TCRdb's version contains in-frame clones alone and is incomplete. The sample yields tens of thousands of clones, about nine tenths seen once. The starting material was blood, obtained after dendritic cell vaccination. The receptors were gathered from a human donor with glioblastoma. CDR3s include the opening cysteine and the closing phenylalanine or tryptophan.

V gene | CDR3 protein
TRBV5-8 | CASSPGDRVDSGELFF
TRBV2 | CASTQGSERNTIYF
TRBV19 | CASSIREGSYNEQFF
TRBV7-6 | CASSPPGQGSPLHF
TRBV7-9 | CASSSGIISGGQPQHF
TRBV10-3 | CAITTDRVDEQFF
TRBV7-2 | CASSLAGGRLSYEQYF
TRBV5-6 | CASSQQGPEAFF
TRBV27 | CASRDSFYEQYF
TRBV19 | CASSIRDSSYEQYF
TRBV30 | CAWVLPRRTENYGYTF
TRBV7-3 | CASSLGSGGEDTEAFF
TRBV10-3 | CAIRAGGGPQGELFF
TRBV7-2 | CASSLQAAGNEQFF
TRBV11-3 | CASERGWGGTGELFF
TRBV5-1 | CASSLGDTALGYEQYF
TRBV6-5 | CASSGPGGTTQYF
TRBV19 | CASTLRGRSAEQFF
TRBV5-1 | CASSPGVARGYGYTF
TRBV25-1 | CASSDVGADTQYF
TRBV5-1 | CASSLTSGGPVGETQYF
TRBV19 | CASTSGGSGYTF
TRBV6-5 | CASSWDRYYEQYF
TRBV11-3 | CASSLGTGGMNTEAFF
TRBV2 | CASSESEINYGYTF
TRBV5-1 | CASSLDAGGGADTQYF
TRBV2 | CASGRGGGTGELFF
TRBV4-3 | CASSQEVQAAGGAKNIQYF
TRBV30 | CAWSVVASGSKNIQYF
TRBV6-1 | CASSSGTQYEQYF
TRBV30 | CAWSVTRTGNIHEQYF
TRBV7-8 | CASSPPWRDGGNIQYF
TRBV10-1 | CASSEKRQRVPGGNYGYTF
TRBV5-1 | CASSSMTGSDTQYF
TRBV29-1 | CSVAQVQRHTQYF
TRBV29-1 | CSVRARGLTEAFF
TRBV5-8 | CASSFESQGIPYGYTF
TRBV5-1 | CASSLGTGGTGNTIYF
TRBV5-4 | CASSTGAGGPNTGELFF
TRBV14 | CASGLRGADEQYF